A selection of T cell receptor beta chains follows, all from one sample in a study of blood T cell repertoires in COVID-19. Measured with immunoSEQ multiplex PCR; TCRdb has only the in-frame clones, and not every one. Of some 150,000 clones listed, more than 80% are singletons. Source material: peripheral blood. The receptors originated from a middle-aged woman with acute or convalescent COVID-19. Each CDR3 is given without its conserved first and last residue.

TRBV6-5,ASSYAGTGDYGYT
TRBV27,ASSLGTGGPYEQY
TRBV6-1,ASSEAVGAPDTQY
TRBV19,ASSIRQGKETQY
TRBV19,ASSIDDAFYNEQF
TRBV3-1/TRBV3-2,ASSRTGRELF
TRBV7-8,ASSLDGLPDNEQY
TRBV11-2,ASSLDPRRADTQY
TRBV6-5,ASSQGGEQF
TRBV27,ASKHREGQPQH
TRBV21-1,ASSNRGQDYEQY
TRBV28,ASSSGQGVTTVYGYT
TRBV5-8,ASSLVGGSGELF
TRBV28,ASRRQGTYNSPLH
TRBV28,ASSLLGQAYNEQF
TRBV6-5,ASSYNKGQEETQY
TRBV7-9,ASSSYRGRETQY
TRBV25-1,ASSDAAESSYNSPLH
TRBV10-3,AVYQGKNTEAF
TRBV29-1,SVGQGGRETQY
TRBV27,ASRPNQGLNQPQH
TRBV19,ASSTPSGSREQY
TRBV11-3,ASSDSSYEQY
TRBV30,AWTLGDSGANVLT
TRBV7-9,ASSREGGSETQY
TRBV5-1,ASSLEPTGFTSTEAF
TRBV21-1,ASSKHWGPYSENTGELF
TRBV25-1,ASTTSGGEDTQY